This TCR beta chain appears in the sequencing data of a study of cytomegalovirus exposure and HLA in healthy donors. Overall study findings and caveats: Generally TCR sequences proved uncommon, though certain public TCRs appeared in numerous donors. Researchers left out some V segments, among them TRBV6-2 and TRBV6-3, as indistinguishable. Later on, an analysis found that several of the most significant clusters appeared to be linked to common viral pathogens, which included parvovirus B19. Later analysis demonstrated an association between a missense DCLRE1C variant and TCR beta V- and J-gene trimming.

On this clone itself: The antigen remains unidentified.

The PCR used 60 Vbeta and 13 Jbeta primers. The data were produced by immunoSEQ multiplex PCR, yet TCRdb's version contains in-frame clones alone and is incomplete. The profile covers 180,000 or so clones, with about 79% appearing a single time and about 0.8% taken by the ten largest. The germline V gene has CDR1 SGHRS and CDR2 YFSETQ. The CDR3 is made up of 16 amino acids. The V end lost 0 bases, the J end lost 2 bases, and 12 bases lay between the germline ends. This chain uses TRBV5-1 with TRBJ2-1; maybe TRBD1 (5 bases). The source of this sequence is a female donor in good health and CMV-seronegative. Sequencing used PBMCs. Written as DNA, the CDR3 is TGCGCCAGCAGCTTGGAACCATCAGGGACCTACAATGAGCAGTTCTTC. Residues: CASSLEPSGTYNEQFF. Full variable domain (missing parts from reference TRBV5-1 and TRBJ2-1): KAGVTQTPRYLIKTRGQQVTLSCSPISGHRSVSWYQQTPGQGLQFLFEYFSETQRNKGNFPGRFSGRQFSNSRSEMNVSTLELGDSALYLCASSLEPSGTYNEQFFGPGTRLTVL.